This TCR beta chain was observed in a study of cytomegalovirus exposure and HLA in healthy donors. Findings and limits, study-wide: V segments that were indistinguishable, TRBV6-2 and TRBV6-3 among them, were omitted from analysis. Earlier analysis found most TCR beta V segments productive about 87% or about 30% of the time. According to the study, 150 to 200 TCR beta chains were cytomegalovirus-associated. Reported results showed that the classifier diagnosed cytomegalovirus status with high specificity and sensitivity.

Researchers ran the PCR with 60 Vbeta and 13 Jbeta primers. Some clones are missing from TCRdb's copy, which holds only in-frame ones; the method was immunoSEQ multiplex PCR. The table includes 150,000 or so clones, just over 75% detected once. The CDR3 has 15 amino acids. V lost 3 bases and J lost 2; bases outside the gene matches: 5. Germline lookup yields CDR1 GTSNPN and CDR2 SVGIG (reference sequence). Notes on this clone: Its antigen is unknown.

Sequences were obtained from PBMCs. The J gene is TRBJ2-7, the V gene TRBV30, with 12 bases aligning to TRBD2. The sequence was obtained from a middle-aged man in good health and CMV-seronegative. CDR3 loop: CAWRPRLAGAYEQYF. Here the CDR3 DNA reads TGTGCCTGGAGGCCCCGACTAGCGGGAGCCTACGAGCAGTACTTC.